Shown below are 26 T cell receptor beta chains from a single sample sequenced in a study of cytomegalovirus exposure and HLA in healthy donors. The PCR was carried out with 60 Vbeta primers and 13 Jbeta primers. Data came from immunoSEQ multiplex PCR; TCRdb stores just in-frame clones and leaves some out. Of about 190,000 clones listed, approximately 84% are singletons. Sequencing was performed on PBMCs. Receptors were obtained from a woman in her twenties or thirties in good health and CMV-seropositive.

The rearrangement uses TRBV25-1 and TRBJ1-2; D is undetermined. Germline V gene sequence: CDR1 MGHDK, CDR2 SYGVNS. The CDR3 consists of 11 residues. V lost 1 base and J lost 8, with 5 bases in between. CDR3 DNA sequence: TGTGCCAGCAGTGAATTGAGGGGCTACACCTTC. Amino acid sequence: CASSELRGYTF.

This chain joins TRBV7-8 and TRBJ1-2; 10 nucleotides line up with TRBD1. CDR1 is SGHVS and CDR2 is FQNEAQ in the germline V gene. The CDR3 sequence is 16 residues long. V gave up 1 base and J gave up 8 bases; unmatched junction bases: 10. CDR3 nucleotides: TGTGCCAGCAGCTTAGGAACGGGACAGGGGAACGGCGGCTACACCTTC. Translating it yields CASSLGTGQGNGGYTF.

Here the CDR3 DNA reads TGTGCCAGCAGCCCTAAGGACAGGGGGAACACTGAAGCTTTCTTT. Protein sequence: CASSPKDRGNTEAFF. The chain is built from TRBV4-2 and TRBJ1-1; 9 bases fit TRBD1. The CDR3 contains 15 residues. Losses at the gene ends were 4 bases for V and 1 base for J; bases not matched to a gene: 4. Germline CDR1 is LGHNA and CDR2 is YNFKEQ.

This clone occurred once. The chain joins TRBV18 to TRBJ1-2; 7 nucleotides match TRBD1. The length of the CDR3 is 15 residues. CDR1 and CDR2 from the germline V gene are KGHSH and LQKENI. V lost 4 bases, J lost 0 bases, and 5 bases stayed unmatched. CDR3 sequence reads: CASSQTGEPNYGYTF. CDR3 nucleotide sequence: TGTGCCAGCTCACAAACAGGGGAACCTAACTATGGCTACACCTTC.

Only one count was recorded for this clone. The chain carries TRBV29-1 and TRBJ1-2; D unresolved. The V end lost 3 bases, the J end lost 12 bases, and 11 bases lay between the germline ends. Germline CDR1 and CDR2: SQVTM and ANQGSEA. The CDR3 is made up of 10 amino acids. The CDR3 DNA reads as TGCAGCGTTGATGAGGGTCCAGACACCTTC. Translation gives CSVDEGPDTF.

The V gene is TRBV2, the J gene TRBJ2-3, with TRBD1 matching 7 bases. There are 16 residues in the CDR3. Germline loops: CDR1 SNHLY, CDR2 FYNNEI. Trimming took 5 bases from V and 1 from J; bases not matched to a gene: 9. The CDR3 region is CASSRDIGQGTDTQYF. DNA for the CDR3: TGTGCCAGCAGTCGCGACATCGGACAGGGCACAGATACGCAGTATTTT.

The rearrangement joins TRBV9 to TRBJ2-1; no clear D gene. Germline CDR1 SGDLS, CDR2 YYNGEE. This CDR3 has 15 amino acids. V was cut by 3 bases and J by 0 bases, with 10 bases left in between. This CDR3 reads CASSDSPRSYNEQFF. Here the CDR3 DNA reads TGTGCCAGCAGCGATTCCCCCCGCTCCTACAATGAGCAGTTCTTC.

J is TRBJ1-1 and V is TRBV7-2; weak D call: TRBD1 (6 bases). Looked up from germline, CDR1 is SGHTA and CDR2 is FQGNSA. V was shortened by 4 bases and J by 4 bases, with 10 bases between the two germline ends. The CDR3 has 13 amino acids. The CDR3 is CASSSQGRTEAFF. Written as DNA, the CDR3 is TGTGCCAGCAGCTCGCAGGGGCGCACTGAAGCTTTCTTT.

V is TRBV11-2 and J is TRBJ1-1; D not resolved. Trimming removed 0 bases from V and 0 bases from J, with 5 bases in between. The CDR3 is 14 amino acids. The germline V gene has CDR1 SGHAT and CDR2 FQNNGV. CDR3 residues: CASSLDPLNTEAFF. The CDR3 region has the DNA TGTGCCAGCAGCTTAGACCCCTTGAACACTGAAGCTTTCTTT.

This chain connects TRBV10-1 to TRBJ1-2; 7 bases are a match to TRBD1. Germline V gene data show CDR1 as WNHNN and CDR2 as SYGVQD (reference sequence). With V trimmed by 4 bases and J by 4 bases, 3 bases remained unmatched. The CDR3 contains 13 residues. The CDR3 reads CASSATGPYGYTF. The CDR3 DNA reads TGCGCCAGCAGTGCGACAGGGCCCTATGGCTACACCTTC.

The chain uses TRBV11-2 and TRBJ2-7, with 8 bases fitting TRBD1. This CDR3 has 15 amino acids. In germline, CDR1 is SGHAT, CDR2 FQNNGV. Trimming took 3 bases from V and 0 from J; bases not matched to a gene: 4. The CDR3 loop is CASSFQGAGSYEQYF. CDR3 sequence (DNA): TGTGCCAGCAGCTTCCAGGGGGCTGGCTCCTACGAGCAGTACTTC.

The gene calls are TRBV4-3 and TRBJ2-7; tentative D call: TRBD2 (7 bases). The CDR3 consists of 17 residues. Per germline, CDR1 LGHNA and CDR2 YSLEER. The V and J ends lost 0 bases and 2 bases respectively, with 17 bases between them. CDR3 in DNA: TGCGCCAGCAGCCAAGATAGGGTAGCCGGGGGGCCCTACGAGCAGTACTTC. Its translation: CASSQDRVAGGPYEQYF.

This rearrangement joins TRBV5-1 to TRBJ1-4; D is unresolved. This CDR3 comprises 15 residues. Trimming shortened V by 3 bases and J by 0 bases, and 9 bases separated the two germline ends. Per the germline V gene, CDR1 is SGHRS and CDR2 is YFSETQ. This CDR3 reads CASSSSGSTNEKLFF. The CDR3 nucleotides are TGCGCCAGCAGCTCCTCAGGCTCAACTAATGAAAAACTGTTTTTT.

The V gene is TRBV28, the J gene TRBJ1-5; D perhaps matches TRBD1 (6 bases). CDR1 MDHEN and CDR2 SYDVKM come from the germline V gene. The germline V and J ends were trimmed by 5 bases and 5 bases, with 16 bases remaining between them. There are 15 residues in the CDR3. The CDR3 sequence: CASSPSGQLDQPQHF. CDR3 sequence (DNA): TGTGCCAGCAGTCCCTCAGGACAGCTAGATCAGCCCCAGCATTTT.

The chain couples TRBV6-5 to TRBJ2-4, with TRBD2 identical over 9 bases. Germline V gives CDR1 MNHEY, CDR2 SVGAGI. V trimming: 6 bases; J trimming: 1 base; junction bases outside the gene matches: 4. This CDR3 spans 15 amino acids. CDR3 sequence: CASSPSGGAKNIQYF. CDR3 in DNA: TGTGCCAGCAGCCCAAGCGGGGGGGCCAAAAACATTCAGTACTTC.

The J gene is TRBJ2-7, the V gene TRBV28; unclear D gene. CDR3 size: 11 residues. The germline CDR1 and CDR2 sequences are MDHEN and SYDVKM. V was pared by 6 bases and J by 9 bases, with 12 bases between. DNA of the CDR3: TGTGCCAGCAGCGCCTCCCGAGGGCAGTACTTC. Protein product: CASSASRGQYF.

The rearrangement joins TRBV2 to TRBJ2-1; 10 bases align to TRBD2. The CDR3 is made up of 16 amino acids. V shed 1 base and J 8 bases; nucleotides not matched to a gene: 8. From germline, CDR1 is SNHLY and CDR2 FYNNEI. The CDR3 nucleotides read TGTGCCAGCAGTGAAGTGGCTAGCGGGAGTGGAGATGAGCAGTTCTTC. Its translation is CASSEVASGSGDEQFF.

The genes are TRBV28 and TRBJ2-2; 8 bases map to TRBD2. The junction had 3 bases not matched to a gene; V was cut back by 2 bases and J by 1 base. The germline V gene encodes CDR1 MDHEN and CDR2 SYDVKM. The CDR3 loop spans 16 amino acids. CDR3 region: CASSLRTSGNTGELFF. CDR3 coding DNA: TGTGCCAGCAGTTTACGAACTAGCGGGAACACCGGGGAGCTGTTTTTT. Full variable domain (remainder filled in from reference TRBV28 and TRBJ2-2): DVKVTQSSRYLVKRTGEKVFLECVQDMDHENMFWYRQDPGLGLRLIYFSYDVKMKEKGDIPEGYSVSREKKERFSLILESASTNQTSMYLCASSLRTSGNTGELFFGEGSRLTVL.

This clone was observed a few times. This CDR3 is CAISGAPSTDTQYF. The CDR3 DNA follows: TGTGCCATCAGTGGGGCCCCTAGCACAGATACGCAGTATTTT. The rearrangement links TRBV10-3 to TRBJ2-3; D remains ambiguous. The CDR3 length is 14 residues. Germline V gives CDR1 ENHRY, CDR2 SYGVKD. Trimming stripped 4 bases from V and 0 bases from J, with 8 bases between.

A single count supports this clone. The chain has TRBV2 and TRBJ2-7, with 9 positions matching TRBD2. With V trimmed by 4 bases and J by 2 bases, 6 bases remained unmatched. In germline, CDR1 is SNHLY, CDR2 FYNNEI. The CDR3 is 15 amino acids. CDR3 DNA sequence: TGTGCCAGCAGTGGGACTAGCGCGATCCCCTACGAGCAGTACTTC. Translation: CASSGTSAIPYEQYF.

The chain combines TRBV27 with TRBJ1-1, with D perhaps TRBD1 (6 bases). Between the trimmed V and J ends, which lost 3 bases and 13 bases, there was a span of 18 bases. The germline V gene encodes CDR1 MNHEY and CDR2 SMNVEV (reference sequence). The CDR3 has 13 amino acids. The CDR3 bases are TGTGCCAGCAGTTTGTCTGACAGGCGCCCAAATTTCTTT. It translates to CASSLSDRRPNFF.

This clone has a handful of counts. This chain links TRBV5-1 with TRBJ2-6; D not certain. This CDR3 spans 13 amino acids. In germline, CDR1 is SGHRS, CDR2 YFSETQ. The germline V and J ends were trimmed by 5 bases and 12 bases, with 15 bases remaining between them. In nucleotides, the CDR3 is TGCGCCAGCAGGTCGACTGAGTCATCCGTCCTGACTTTC. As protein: CASRSTESSVLTF.

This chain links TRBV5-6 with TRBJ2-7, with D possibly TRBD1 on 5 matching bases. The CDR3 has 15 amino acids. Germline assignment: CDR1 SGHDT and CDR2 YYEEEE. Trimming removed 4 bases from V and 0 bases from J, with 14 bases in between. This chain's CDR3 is CASSATVLNSYEQYF. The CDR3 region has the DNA TGTGCCAGCAGCGCGACAGTTCTGAACTCCTACGAGCAGTACTTC.

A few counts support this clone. For the CDR3, the DNA is TGTGCCAGCAGCTTAGTACCTCTGGGACAGGGGCGACCCTACGAGCAGTACTTC. This translates into CASSLVPLGQGRPYEQYF. The J gene is TRBJ2-7, the V gene TRBV7-2; 10 nucleotides align to TRBD1. Germline V gene sequence: CDR1 SGHTA, CDR2 FQGNSA. The CDR3 covers 18 residues. V lost 1 base and J lost 2; bases outside the gene matches: 11.

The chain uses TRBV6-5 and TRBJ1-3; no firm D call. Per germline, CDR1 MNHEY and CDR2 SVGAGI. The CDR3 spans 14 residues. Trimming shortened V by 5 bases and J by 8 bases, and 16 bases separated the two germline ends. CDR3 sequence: CASSPRPLGDTIYF. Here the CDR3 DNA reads TGTGCCAGCAGTCCCCGGCCTCTCGGGGACACCATATATTTT.

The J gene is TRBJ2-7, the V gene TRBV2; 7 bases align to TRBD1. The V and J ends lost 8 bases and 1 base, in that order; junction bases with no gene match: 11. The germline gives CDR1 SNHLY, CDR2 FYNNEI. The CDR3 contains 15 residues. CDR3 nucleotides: TGTGCCAGCGGTTCAAGGGGGCGCCGATCCTACGAGCAGTACTTC. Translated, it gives CASGSRGRRSYEQYF.